This T cell receptor beta chain is from a study of T cells after yellow fever vaccination. Regarding the study as a whole: Weaker overall, the secondary response nonetheless peaked faster (day 5 versus 15).

TCRdb recomputed calls from the 5' RACE reads with MiXCR, one row per CDR3 protein. The profile covers some 350,000 distinct CDR3 sequences, with roughly 6.1% appearing a single time and approximately 15% taken by the ten largest. This clonotype was counted many times. Its antigen is not known. CDR3 length equals 15 residues. Per germline, CDR1 ENHRY and CDR2 SYGVKD. V was shortened by 4 bases and J by 2 bases, with 13 bases between the two germline ends. The chain employs TRBV10-3 and TRBJ2-3; the D gene is possibly TRBD1 (8 bases). The clonotype was recovered from a man aged 25-45 years who received the YFV17D yellow fever vaccine. The sequenced sample was PBMCs, obtained 5 days after the yellow fever booster vaccination. CDR3 in DNA: TGTGCCATCAGTGCCACAGGGGGGGACACAGATACGCAGTATTTT. Amino acids: CAISATGGDTDTQYF.